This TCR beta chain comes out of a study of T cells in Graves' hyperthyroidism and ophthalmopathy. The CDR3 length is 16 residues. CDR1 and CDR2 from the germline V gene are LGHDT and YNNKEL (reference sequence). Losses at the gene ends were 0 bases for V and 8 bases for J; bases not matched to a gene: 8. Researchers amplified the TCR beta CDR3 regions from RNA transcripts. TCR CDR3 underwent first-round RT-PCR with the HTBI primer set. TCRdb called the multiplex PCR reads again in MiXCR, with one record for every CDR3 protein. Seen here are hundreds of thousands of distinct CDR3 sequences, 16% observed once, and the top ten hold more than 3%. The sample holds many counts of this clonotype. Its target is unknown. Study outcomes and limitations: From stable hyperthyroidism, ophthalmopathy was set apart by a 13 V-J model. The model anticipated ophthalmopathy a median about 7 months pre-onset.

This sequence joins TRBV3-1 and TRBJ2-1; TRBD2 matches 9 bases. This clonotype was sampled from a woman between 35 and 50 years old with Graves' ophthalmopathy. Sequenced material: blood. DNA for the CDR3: TGTGCCAGCAGCCAAGAAATGGCGGGAGGGCCGCATGAGCAGTTCTTC. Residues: CASSQEMAGGPHEQFF.